This T cell receptor beta chain was captured in a study of blood T cell repertoires in COVID-19. The germline V gene has CDR1 SGDLS and CDR2 YYNGEE. CDR3 length: 15 residues. V dropped 6 bases and J dropped 0; count of bases not matched to a gene: 6. Libraries were prepared by immunoSEQ multiplex PCR; TCRdb keeps only in-frame clonotypes and omits some of them. This sample has approximately 160,000 clones, with approximately 93% found just once. This receptor was identified in a woman aged 55-69 years with COVID-19, enrolled during active disease. Sequenced material: peripheral blood. The V call is TRBV9, the J call TRBJ1-1; 9 positions agree with TRBD1. The CDR3: CASNRQGGLNTEAFF. In DNA, the CDR3 is TGTGCCAGCAACAGACAGGGGGGGCTGAACACTGAAGCTTTCTTT.